The 32 T cell receptor beta chains given below trace back to one sample, sequenced in a study of human T cells and chemical hapten exposure. TCRdb reprocessed the RACE reads via MiXCR and lists one record per CDR3 protein. Among approximately 74,000 distinct CDR3 sequences listed, about 32% were seen once. Time point indicated: patch test 1, 2 weeks after DPC sensitization. Described treatment: therapeutic diphenylcyclopropenone sensitization with weekly scalp DPC. The source was whole blood, collected in connection with sensitization to the hapten diphenylcyclopropenone (DPC). The receptors originated from a man between 40 and 49 years old with alopecia areata. Some clones in this sample may be carry-over from other donors' samples.

This chain joins TRBV7-8 and TRBJ2-6, with D uncertain. Deletions cut 1 base from V and 1 base from J, with 5 bases between. The germline V gene encodes CDR1 SGHVS and CDR2 FQNEAQ. The CDR3 is 15 residues long. CDR3 DNA: TGTGCCAGCAGCTTAGGGCTGTCTGGGGCCAACGTCCTGACTTTC. It is translated as CASSLGLSGANVLTF.

The J gene is TRBJ2-5, the V gene TRBV28; 11 positions agree with TRBD2. This CDR3 spans 14 amino acids. CDR1 is MDHEN, CDR2 SYDVKM, per germline. Trimming at V came to 7 bases and at J to 2 bases, leaving 3 bases not matched to a gene. The CDR3 DNA reads as TGTGCCAGCAACAGACTAGCGGGGCAAGAGACCCAGTACTTC. Protein sequence: CASNRLAGQETQYF. The variable domain in full, completed from reference TRBV28 and TRBJ2-5, reads DVKVTQSSRYLVKRTGEKVFLECVQDMDHENMFWYRQDPGLGLRLIYFSYDVKMKEKGDIPEGYSVSREKKERFSLILESASTNQTSMYLCASNRLAGQETQYFGPGTRLLVL.

This clonotype was observed a handful of times. CDR3 DNA: TGTGCCAGCAGTTACAAACCACCGGGACTAGCGTGGAATGAGCAGTTCTTC. This translates into CASSYKPPGLAWNEQFF. The chain is built from TRBV6-2 or TRBV6-3 and TRBJ2-1; the match to TRBD2 covers 10 bases. Germline V CDR1 and CDR2: MNHEY, SVGEGT. V lost 2 bases and J lost 7; bases outside the gene matches: 11. The CDR3 runs 17 residues.

The J gene is TRBJ2-7, the V gene TRBV11-1, with a possible D match to TRBD1 (5 bases). This CDR3 has 13 residues. V lost 4 bases to trimming and J lost 2 bases, with 9 bases between them. The germline gives CDR1 SGHAT, CDR2 FQDESV (reference sequence). The CDR3 sequence is CASSSGFPYEQYF. CDR3 bases: TGTGCCAGCAGCTCAGGGTTTCCCTACGAGCAGTACTTC.

The chain links TRBV20-1 to TRBJ2-1; 7 positions agree with TRBD1. Trimming at V came to 6 bases and at J to 4 bases, leaving 12 bases not matched to a gene. CDR3 length: 15 amino acids. The germline gives CDR1 DFQATT, CDR2 SNEGSKA (reference sequence). Written as DNA, the CDR3 is TGCAGTGCAAGATCGGGGACAGTTACTTACAATGAGCAGTTCTTC. Translation gives CSARSGTVTYNEQFF.

V is TRBV6-5 and J is TRBJ2-3; D is unresolved. This CDR3 is built from 12 residues. V lost 7 bases and J lost 3, with 8 bases in between. CDR1 MNHEY and CDR2 SVGAGI come from the germline V gene. CDR3 in DNA: TGTGCCAGCATGGCTAAAACAGATACGCAGTATTTT. Translating it yields CASMAKTDTQYF.

CDR3 in DNA: TGTGCCAGTTTTTGGGAGGGAGGCGGAAGCAATGAGCAGTTCTTC. This sequence encodes CASFWEGGGSNEQFF. The rearrangement uses TRBV28 and TRBJ2-1, with TRBD2 matching over 7 bases. The CDR3 covers 15 residues. Germline V CDR1 and CDR2: MDHEN, SYDVKM. Trimming took 9 bases from V and 6 from J; bases not matched to a gene: 14.

This clonotype was found a few times. This chain uses TRBV6-5 with TRBJ2-1; no reliable D call. Germline CDR1 is MNHEY and CDR2 is SVGAGI. Trimming stripped 6 bases from V and 4 bases from J, with 16 bases between. The length of the CDR3 is 15 residues. This CDR3 reads CASSLDGSRYNEQFF. CDR3 DNA sequence: TGTGCCAGCAGCCTCGACGGGTCCCGGTACAATGAGCAGTTCTTC.

CDR3 nucleotides: TGTGCCAGCAGCGACCAAGTCTACGAGCAGTACTTC. It encodes CASSDQVYEQYF. The V call is TRBV7-2, the J call TRBJ2-7, with D uncertain. CDR1 and CDR2 from the germline V gene are SGHTA and FQGNSA. V shed 5 bases and J shed 3 bases, with 8 bases lying between them. The CDR3 loop spans 12 amino acids.

This clonotype was detected only a few times. The chain has TRBV6-5 and TRBJ1-6; 7 bases map to TRBD1. The V and J ends lost 0 bases and 6 bases, in that order; junction bases with no gene match: 2. This CDR3 is 15 amino acids long. Looked up from germline, CDR1 is MNHEY and CDR2 is SVGAGI. CDR3 amino acids: CASSYSGQSNSPLHF. DNA of the CDR3: TGTGCCAGCAGTTACTCGGGACAGAGTAATTCACCCCTCCACTTT.

The chain has TRBV3-1 and TRBJ1-5, with D unclear. The germline CDR1 and CDR2 sequences are LGHDT and YNNKEL (reference sequence). Trimming removed 1 base at V and 5 bases at J, with 3 bases between. The length of the CDR3 is 12 residues. The CDR3 sequence: CASSQGDQPQHF. The CDR3 bases are TGTGCCAGCAGCCAAGGCGATCAGCCCCAGCATTTT.

The V gene is TRBV12-3 or TRBV12-4, the J gene TRBJ2-3; 10 nucleotides align to TRBD2. V was pared by 7 bases and J by 3 bases, with 16 bases of the junction left unmatched. This CDR3 is built from 18 residues. The CDR3, as DNA: TGTGCCAGCACCAGAAGGACGGTAGCGGGAGGTGTAACAGATACGCAGTATTTT. This sequence encodes CASTRRTVAGGVTDTQYF.

This clonotype was counted a few times. The chain combines TRBV7-2 with TRBJ1-1; D ambiguous. The germline V and J ends were trimmed by 5 bases and 2 bases, with 9 bases remaining between them. This CDR3 is 13 amino acids long. Germline assignment: CDR1 SGHTA and CDR2 FQGNSA. The CDR3 here is CASSRPSNTEAFF. In DNA form, the CDR3 reads TGTGCCAGCAGCCGTCCATCAAACACTGAAGCTTTCTTT.

CDR3 in DNA: TGTGCCAGCAGCTTTGGCCTAGCGGAGACCCAGTACTTC. Amino acids: CASSFGLAETQYF. The rearrangement links TRBV5-5 to TRBJ2-5; a possible D gene is TRBD2 (6 bases). The CDR3 extends over 13 amino acids. The V and J ends lost 2 bases and 5 bases respectively, with 10 bases between them. Germline-derived CDR1 and CDR2 are SGHKS and YYEKEE (reference sequence). The full variable domain, rest sourced from reference TRBV5-5 and TRBJ2-5, is DAGVTQSPTHLIKTRGQQVTLRCSPISGHKSVSWYQQVLGQGPQFIFQYYEKEERGRGNFPDRFSARQFPNYSSELNVNALLLGDSALYLCASSFGLAETQYFGPGTRLLVL.

This clonotype appeared a few times. The chain links TRBV6-4 to TRBJ2-2, with D possibly matching TRBD2 (8 bases). CDR3 size: 16 residues. Between the trimmed V and J ends, which lost 5 bases and 3 bases, there was a span of 16 bases. The germline CDR1 and CDR2 sequences are MRHNA and SNTAGT. CDR3 in amino acids: CASSPQGTRDTGELFF. The CDR3, as DNA: TGTGCCAGCAGTCCACAGGGGACTAGGGACACCGGGGAGCTGTTTTTT.

This chain uses TRBV9 with TRBJ2-7; TRBD2 matches at 7 bases. CDR3 length: 14 amino acids. Germline CDR1 is SGDLS and CDR2 is YYNGEE. The V segment lost 0 bases and the J segment 4 bases; nucleotides outside the gene matches: 4. The CDR3: CASSVAASGYEQYF. The CDR3 DNA sequence: TGTGCCAGCAGCGTAGCAGCTAGCGGTTACGAGCAGTACTTC.

This clonotype was recorded a few times. The chain couples TRBV20-1 to TRBJ1-6; no definite D call. CDR1 and CDR2 from the germline V gene are DFQATT and SNEGSKA (reference sequence). Between the trimmed V and J ends, which lost 2 bases and 8 bases, there was a span of 10 bases. The CDR3 contains 13 residues. CDR3 nucleotide sequence: TGCAGTGCTAGAATAGGGAGGGATTCACCCCTCCACTTT. It yields the protein CSARIGRDSPLHF.

This clonotype was detected only a few times. J is TRBJ1-3 and V is TRBV5-1; D is undetermined. Germline lookup yields CDR1 SGHRS and CDR2 YFSETQ. The CDR3 contains 16 residues. V dropped 0 bases and J dropped 0 bases, with 10 bases sitting between them. CDR3 coding DNA: TGCGCCAGCAGCTTGGGCCCCGGGCTCTCTGGAAACACCATATATTTT. As protein: CASSLGPGLSGNTIYF.

V gene TRBV7-8 combines with J gene TRBJ2-5; TRBD2 matches at 7 bases. The germline CDR1 and CDR2 sequences are SGHVS and FQNEAQ. The CDR3 extends over 15 amino acids. V lost 5 bases and J lost 1; bases outside the gene matches: 7. The CDR3 nucleotides read TGTGCCAGCAGCCCCCAACTAGCGATCCAAGAGACCCAGTACTTC. It yields the protein CASSPQLAIQETQYF.

This chain joins TRBV28 and TRBJ2-1; possibly TRBD1 or TRBD2 for D (7 bases each). This CDR3 is 17 amino acids long. V lost 4 bases and J 4 bases, leaving 20 bases between the germline ends. Germline V gives CDR1 MDHEN, CDR2 SYDVKM. This CDR3 is CASSSGGAGKIYNEQFF. CDR3 bases: TGTGCCAGCAGTTCAGGGGGAGCGGGGAAAATATACAATGAGCAGTTCTTC.

This clonotype has a single count. The V and J genes are TRBV19 and TRBJ2-7; D remains unclear. Germline V lookup: CDR1 LNHDA, CDR2 SQIVND (reference sequence). Between the trimmed V and J ends, which lost 2 bases and 2 bases, there was a span of 13 bases. The CDR3 sequence is 15 residues long. The chain's CDR3 is CASSINARKPYEQYF. The CDR3 DNA sequence: TGTGCCAGTAGTATAAACGCAAGGAAACCCTACGAGCAGTACTTC.

CDR3 protein: CASRTGQGNYGYTF. The CDR3 DNA is TGTGCCAGCAGGACCGGGCAGGGGAACTATGGCTACACCTTC. The chain couples TRBV12-3 or TRBV12-4 to TRBJ1-2; D might be TRBD1 (6 bases). V lost 6 bases, J lost 2 bases, and 13 bases lay in between. The CDR3 length is 14 residues.

The rearrangement links TRBV24-1 to TRBJ2-2; D is uncertain. The V end lost 4 bases, the J end lost 0 bases, and 5 bases lay between the germline ends. This CDR3 is 14 amino acids long. Germline-derived CDR1 and CDR2 are KGHDR and SFDVKD. The CDR3 DNA follows: TGTGCCACCAGTGAGCGCTCGAACACCGGGGAGCTGTTTTTT. Amino acid sequence: CATSERSNTGELFF.

This clonotype appeared a few times. The chain recombines TRBV27 with TRBJ2-1, with TRBD2 identical over 9 bases. Per germline, CDR1 MNHEY and CDR2 SMNVEV (reference sequence). After removal of 4 bases from V and 8 bases from J, the junction contained 18 bases not matched to a gene. The CDR3 extends over 18 amino acids. This chain's CDR3 is CASSSRRVLAGRGDEQFF. DNA for the CDR3: TGTGCCAGCAGTTCCCGCCGCGTCCTAGCGGGACGGGGAGATGAGCAGTTCTTC.

The rearrangement joins TRBV3-1 to TRBJ2-7; D possibly corresponds to TRBD2 (7 bases). V was cut by 7 bases and J by 7 bases, with 20 bases left in between. Per germline, CDR1 LGHDT and CDR2 YNNKEL (reference sequence). This CDR3 has 14 residues. CDR3 sequence: CASISRGAGAEQYF. DNA for the CDR3: TGTGCCAGCATATCAAGAGGTGCGGGGGCAGAGCAGTACTTC.

In nucleotides, the CDR3 is TGTGCCAGCAACCAACCTGGGGCCAACGTCCTGACTTTC. This encodes CASNQPGANVLTF. This rearrangement joins TRBV12-3 or TRBV12-4 to TRBJ2-6; no firm D call. This CDR3 has 13 residues. The V end was cut by 7 bases, the J end by 2 bases, with 6 bases between.

This clonotype showed up just once. V gene TRBV19 combines with J gene TRBJ2-7; the D is unclear. Germline-derived CDR1 and CDR2 are LNHDA and SQIVND (reference sequence). This CDR3 has 13 residues. The V end was cut by 0 bases, the J end by 6 bases, with 9 bases between. The CDR3 sequence is CASSIDRVSEQYF. CDR3 DNA: TGTGCCAGTAGTATAGACCGCGTCTCCGAGCAGTACTTC.

This sequence joins TRBV3-1 and TRBJ2-6, with D perhaps assigned TRBD1 or TRBD2 (5 bases each). The CDR3 totals 15 residues. Looked up from germline, CDR1 is LGHDT and CDR2 is YNNKEL (reference sequence). Trimming left V 3 bases short and J 0 bases short, with 6 bases between. The CDR3 spells CASSQGVSGANVLTF. The CDR3 nucleotides read TGTGCCAGCAGCCAGGGGGTCTCTGGGGCCAACGTCCTGACTTTC. Full variable domain (rest looked up from reference TRBV3-1 and TRBJ2-6): DTAVSQTPKYLVTQMGNDKSIKCEQNLGHDTMYWYKQDSKKFLKIMFSYNNKELIINETVPNRFSPKSPDKAHLNLHINSLELGDSAVYFCASSQGVSGANVLTFGAGSRLTVL.

This clonotype has just a few counts. This rearrangement joins TRBV3-1 to TRBJ2-5; 9 nucleotides match TRBD2. V shed 1 base and J 3 bases; nucleotides not matched to a gene: 3. This CDR3 has 15 amino acids. Germline CDR1 and CDR2: LGHDT and YNNKEL (reference sequence). CDR3 in DNA: TGTGCCAGCAGCCAAGTGACTAGCGGTAAAGAGACCCAGTACTTC. Its translation: CASSQVTSGKETQYF.

This clonotype was seen a few times. V usage is TRBV6-2 or TRBV6-3 and J usage is TRBJ2-2; TRBD2 agrees at 9 bases. J was trimmed by 3 bases and V by 11 bases; bases with no gene match: 7. The CDR3 runs 14 residues. The V gene's germline CDR1 is MNHEY and CDR2 SVGEGT. The CDR3 is CAGATSGYTGELFF. CDR3 in DNA: TGTGCCGGAGCGACTAGCGGCTACACCGGGGAGCTGTTTTTT.

The CDR3 DNA reads as TGTGCCACCAGTGACTACAATCTAGCGGGTGACACCGGGGAGCTGTTTTTT. It yields the protein CATSDYNLAGDTGELFF. The chain carries TRBV24-1 and TRBJ2-2, with 8 bases fitting TRBD2. The V gene end was trimmed by 4 bases and the J gene end by 3 bases; junction bases not matched to a gene: 9. This CDR3 region has 17 residues. The germline V gene has CDR1 KGHDR and CDR2 SFDVKD.

The chain links TRBV6-2 or TRBV6-3 to TRBJ1-2, with a possible D match to TRBD1 (5 bases). The CDR3 runs 13 residues. The V end was cut by 0 bases, the J end by 6 bases, with 8 bases between. Germline assignment: CDR1 MNHEY and CDR2 SVGEGT. Written as DNA, the CDR3 is TGTGCCAGCAGTTACTCGTCAGGGAATGGCTACACCTTC. It codes for CASSYSSGNGYTF.